The 28 T cell receptor beta chains presented below share a single source sample, sequenced in a study of Tregs in tolerant kidney transplant recipients. Recipients received nonmyeloablative bone marrow transplants from related graft donors, with transient mixed chimerism. Sequenced by immunoSEQ multiplex PCR; TCRdb stores in-frame clones only, minus some. The sample yields roughly 15,000 clones, of which the top ten take up 3.5% to 4%. The specimen comprised CD4+ T cells from blood (PBMCs), sampled 12 months after the transplant. The receptors shown here come from a human patient who received a combined kidney and bone marrow transplant. Some T cells could come from the graft donor.

Note on this clone: The CDR3 end lies 3 residues beyond the end of the read and is filled in from the germline J gene. The chain combines TRBV28 with TRBJ2-7; tentative D call: TRBD2 (5 bases). The germline CDR1 and CDR2 sequences are MDHEN and SYDVKM. CDR3 length: 13 residues. Between the trimmed V and J ends, which lost 5 bases and 6 bases, there was a span of 14 bases. The CDR3 is CASSPRVRFEQYF. The part of the CDR3 DNA that was read is TGTGCCAGCAGTCCGCGGGTTCGCTTCGAG. Complete variable domain (other parts from reference TRBV28 and TRBJ2-7): DVKVTQSSRYLVKRTGEKVFLECVQDMDHENMFWYRQDPGLGLRLIYFSYDVKMKEKGDIPEGYSVSREKKERFSLILESASTNQTSMYLCASSPRVRFEQYFGPGTRLTVT.

Concerning this clone itself: The read halts 3 residues ahead of the CDR3 end, with the missing end drawn from the germline J gene. The V gene is TRBV5-4, the J gene TRBJ2-7; the match to TRBD1 covers 7 bases. The V and J ends lost 4 bases and 4 bases, in that order; junction bases with no gene match: 8. Germline CDR1 is SGHNT and CDR2 is YYREEE (reference sequence). This CDR3 comprises 14 residues. CDR3 DNA, as far as it was read: TGTGCCAGCAGCCCGGGACAGAAGTGGTACGAG. Translating it yields CASSPGQKWYE. The CDR3 in full is CASSPGQKWYEQYF.

As regards this clone: Read coverage stops 3 residues before the CDR3 terminus; the germline J gene supplies the remainder. This chain connects TRBV2 to TRBJ1-3, with D uncertain. V dropped 5 bases and J dropped 0 bases, with 14 bases sitting between them. The CDR3 runs to 16 residues. CDR1 SNHLY and CDR2 FYNNEI come from the germline V gene. The part of the CDR3 DNA that was read is TGTGCCAGCAGTATCGGGCGGGCCGACTCTGGAAACACC. Translated: CASSIGRADSGNT. The entire CDR3 protein reads CASSIGRADSGNTIYF.

A word on this clone: The read ends 3 residues early relative to the CDR3; the germline J gene fills the gap. Different DNA sequences within this sample yield the same CDR3. The V call is TRBV7-3, the J call TRBJ1-5; D unresolved. The CDR3 has 13 amino acids. Looked up from germline, CDR1 is SGHTA and CDR2 is FQGTGA. The sequenced CDR3 bases are TGTGCTAGCGGCGCGGGTCCGAATCAGCCC. Its protein is CASGAGPNQP. In full, the CDR3 is CASGAGPNQPQHF.

This clone shows up as medium-sized by frequency. The CDR3 sequence: CSASSTTGSEKLFF. The CDR3 bases that were read are TGCAGTGCTAGTAGTACCACAGGGAGTGAAAAA. This chain connects TRBV20-1 to TRBJ1-4, with a tentative D call TRBD1 (6 bases). The read comes to an end 3 residues before the CDR3 does, leaving the germline J gene to fill in the end. The CDR3 sequence is 14 residues long. Germline V gene lookup returns CDR1 DFQATT and CDR2 SNEGSKA (reference sequence). V was shortened by 3 bases and J by 7 bases, with 15 bases between the two germline ends.

Regarding this clone: The read stops 3 residues short of the end of the CDR3; the missing end is completed from the germline J gene. The chain combines TRBV7-3 with TRBJ1-1; weak D call: TRBD1 (6 bases). This CDR3 region has 17 residues. Germline CDR1 SGHTA, CDR2 FQGTGA. V lost 2 bases to trimming and J lost 1 base, with 17 bases between them. CDR3 bases read: TGTGCCAGCAGCTTATGGTCTCGGGGGGCGGAGAACACTGAA. Protein sequence: CASSLWSRGAENTE. The full CDR3 reads CASSLWSRGAENTEAFF.

Turning to this clone: Coverage ceases 3 residues before the CDR3 finishes, and the germline J gene fills in the end. The rearrangement joins TRBV5-1 to TRBJ2-5, with 8 positions matching TRBD2. The CDR3 has 15 residues. The V segment lost 0 bases and the J segment 2 bases; nucleotides outside the gene matches: 3. Germline V gene data show CDR1 as SGHRS and CDR2 as YFSETQ. CDR3 sequence reads: CASSLALAGQETQYF. The sequenced part of the CDR3 DNA is TGCGCCAGCAGCTTGGCTCTAGCGGGTCAAGAGACC.

This clone shows up as medium-sized by frequency. The CDR3 end falls 3 residues outside the read, so it is completed with the germline J gene. The chain carries TRBV29-1 and TRBJ1-1, with D possibly being TRBD1 (5 bases). Germline CDR1 reads SQVTM; CDR2 reads ANQGSEA. This CDR3 region has 14 residues. The CDR3 protein is CSGKLGTFVTEAFF. The sequenced part of the CDR3 DNA is TGCAGCGGAAAATTGGGGACTTTTGTCACCGAA.

As concerns this clone: From the germline J gene comes the end of the CDR3, since the read stops 3 residues before it. The chain combines TRBV5-1 with TRBJ1-4, with D possibly TRBD1 on 5 matching bases. Germline CDR1 is SGHRS and CDR2 is YFSETQ. This CDR3 is 15 amino acids long. Trimming took 4 bases from V and 5 from J, leaving 15 bases between them. CDR3 DNA (partial): TGCGCCAGCAGCCGGGGGGGGATTGAAAATGAAAAA. Translating gives CASSRGGIENEK. The full CDR3 protein reads CASSRGGIENEKLFF.

This CDR3 is CAIGARQGTYEQYF. The covered CDR3 bases are TGTGCCATCGGCGCCCGACAGGGGACCTACGAG. This chain links TRBV10-3 with TRBJ2-7, with 8 bases matching TRBD1. The read ends 3 residues early relative to the CDR3; the germline J gene fills the gap. V was clipped by 8 bases and J by 2 bases; unmatched bases: 8. This CDR3 spans 14 amino acids. Germline V gives CDR1 ENHRY, CDR2 SYGVKD.

A remark on this clone: From the germline J gene comes the end of the CDR3, since the read stops 3 residues before it. This chain links TRBV20-1 with TRBJ1-2; TRBD1 agrees at 8 bases. With V trimmed by 0 bases and J by 2 bases, 8 bases remained unmatched. The CDR3 consists of 16 residues. In germline, CDR1 is DFQATT, CDR2 SNEGSKA (reference sequence). The covered CDR3 bases are TGCAGTGCTAGAGATCGCTCCAGGGGGCTCAACTATGGC. Translation: CSARDRSRGLNYG. The entire CDR3 protein reads CSARDRSRGLNYGYTF.

Partial CDR3 DNA: TGTGCCAGCAGTTTAAGGGGTACAGGGTATGGC. This encodes CASSLRGTGYG. The whole CDR3 region reads CASSLRGTGYGYTF. This chain joins TRBV28 and TRBJ1-2, with D possibly matching TRBD1 (6 bases). Coverage ceases 3 residues before the CDR3 finishes, and the germline J gene fills in the end. Per germline, CDR1 MDHEN and CDR2 SYDVKM. Trimming stripped 2 bases from V and 5 bases from J, with 12 bases between. This CDR3 has 14 amino acids.

Its frequency marks this clone as medium-sized. Coverage ceases 3 residues before the CDR3 finishes, and the germline J gene fills in the end. The J gene is TRBJ2-1, the V gene TRBV5-1; D may be TRBD1 (5 bases). V lost 0 bases and J 5 bases, leaving 12 bases between the germline ends. Germline V gene lookup returns CDR1 SGHRS and CDR2 YFSETQ. The CDR3 spans 15 residues. CDR3 DNA (partial): TGCGCCAGCAGCTTGGTATTTACCAGGGACAATGAG. It translates to CASSLVFTRDNE. The CDR3 as a whole reads CASSLVFTRDNEQFF.

Details on this clone: Read sequence stops 3 residues before the CDR3 end, and the germline J gene provides the missing end. The gene calls are TRBV5-1 and TRBJ2-7, with 10 positions matching TRBD2. The CDR3 totals 16 residues. CDR1 is SGHRS, CDR2 YFSETQ, per germline. V lost 5 bases and J lost 1; bases outside the gene matches: 9. Partial CDR3 DNA: TGCGCCAGCAGACCGGACGCTAGCGGGGGATCCTACGAG. Translating it yields CASRPDASGGSYE. The whole CDR3 is CASRPDASGGSYEQYF.

With respect to this clone: The read halts 3 residues ahead of the CDR3 end, with the missing end drawn from the germline J gene. The chain uses TRBV5-1 and TRBJ2-1; D is perhaps TRBD2 (6 bases). Trimming cost V 0 bases and J 6 bases, with 13 bases left between them. The CDR3 has 15 residues. Germline CDR1 is SGHRS and CDR2 is YFSETQ. The covered CDR3 bases are TGCGCCAGCAGCTTGGGCTTCGCGGGGTCCAATGAG. Protein product: CASSLGFAGSNE. The entire CDR3 sequence reads CASSLGFAGSNEQFF.

This clone is classed as medium-sized by frequency. The DNA ends 3 residues before the CDR3 does, and the rest of the CDR3 is filled in from the germline J gene. This sequence joins TRBV5-1 and TRBJ1-5, with 9 bases lining up with TRBD1. In germline, CDR1 is SGHRS, CDR2 YFSETQ. With 4 bases clipped from V and 4 bases from J, the junction kept 3 bases outside the gene matches. The CDR3 runs 14 residues. CDR3 sequence: CASSIGTGNQPQHF. The CDR3 bases that were read are TGCGCCAGCAGCATCGGGACAGGGAATCAGCCC. Based on the CDR3 plus reference TRBV5-1 and TRBJ1-5, the full variable domain is KAGVTQTPRYLIKTRGQQVTLSCSPISGHRSVSWYQQTPGQGLQFLFEYFSETQRNKGNFPGRFSGRQFSNSRSEMNVSTLELGDSALYLCASSIGTGNQPQHFGDGTRLSIL.

Comments on this clone: The read ends 3 residues before the CDR3 terminus; that terminus is restored from the germline J gene. The rearrangement uses TRBV20-1 and TRBJ2-1, with 7 positions matching TRBD2. The CDR3 totals 16 residues. Germline V gene data show CDR1 as DFQATT and CDR2 as SNEGSKA (reference sequence). V shed 0 bases, J shed 2 bases, and the junction held 7 bases outside the gene matches. The covered CDR3 bases are TGCAGTGCTAGAGATTGGGGGGAGGGGACCTACAATGAG. Translating gives CSARDWGEGTYNE. The full CDR3 protein is CSARDWGEGTYNEQFF.

The CDR3 spells CASSKLAGEVQPQHF. The DNA read from the CDR3 is TGTGCCAGCAGTAAATTAGCAGGGGAGGTTCAGCCC. The gene calls are TRBV6-2 or TRBV6-3 and TRBJ1-5; D may be TRBD1 (6 bases). The read halts 3 residues ahead of the CDR3 end, with the missing end drawn from the germline J gene. Germline V CDR1 and CDR2: MNHEY, SVGEGT. This CDR3 has 15 amino acids. Trimming took 5 bases from V and 6 from J, leaving 17 bases between them.

As regards this clone: Coverage ceases 3 residues before the CDR3 finishes, and the germline J gene fills in the end. The V and J genes are TRBV13 and TRBJ1-4, with D possibly matching TRBD1 (5 bases). V shed 2 bases and J shed 7 bases, with 11 bases lying between them. CDR1 is PRHDT and CDR2 is FYEKMQ in the germline V gene (reference sequence). CDR3 length: 14 residues. CDR3 bases read: TGTGCCAGCAGCTTAATCCAGGGTGGTGAAAAA. Residues: CASSLIQGGEK. The whole CDR3 region reads CASSLIQGGEKLFF.

A remark on this clone: The CDR3 end falls 3 residues outside the read, so it is completed with the germline J gene. The chain carries TRBV6-2 or TRBV6-3 and TRBJ1-5, with TRBD1 matching 8 bases. The CDR3 consists of 14 residues. From germline, CDR1 is MNHEY and CDR2 SVGEGT. CDR3 DNA (partial): TGTGCCAGCAGTCCGGGACAGGTACTGAGACCC. Amino acid sequence: CASSPGQVLRP. The whole CDR3 sequence is CASSPGQVLRPQHF.

As regards this clone: From the germline J gene comes the end of the CDR3, since the read stops 3 residues before it. V gene TRBV10-1 combines with J gene TRBJ2-3, with 8 bases matching TRBD1. This CDR3 region has 15 residues. With V trimmed by 4 bases and J by 3 bases, 6 bases remained unmatched. Germline V lookup: CDR1 WNHNN, CDR2 SYGVQD (reference sequence). The CDR3 here is CASSGARGPTDTQYF. The sequenced CDR3 bases are TGCGCCAGCAGTGGAGCCAGGGGGCCTACAGATACG.

In the case of this clone: The sequenced fragment ends 3 residues before the CDR3 boundary, so the rest is inferred from the germline J gene. This chain uses TRBV4-2 with TRBJ2-1; 10 bases align to TRBD1. CDR3 length: 15 amino acids. CDR1 LGHNA and CDR2 YNFKEQ come from the germline V gene. Trimming cost V 5 bases and J 1 base; bases outside gene matches: 2. The DNA read from the CDR3 is TGTGCCAGCAGCGAGGGACAGGGGTCCTACAATGAG. Protein sequence: CASSEGQGSYNE. The CDR3 reads in full as CASSEGQGSYNEQFF.

About this clone: The CDR3 goes on 3 residues after the read ends, and that part is filled in from the germline J gene. The genes are TRBV6-2 or TRBV6-3 and TRBJ1-6; D may be TRBD1 (5 bases). Trimming pared 0 bases from V and 4 bases from J, leaving 10 bases between. Germline CDR1 reads MNHEY; CDR2 reads SVGEGT. The CDR3 length is 16 residues. The chain's CDR3 is CASSYSKEGYNSPLHF. CDR3 DNA, as far as it was read: TGTGCCAGCAGTTACTCGAAGGAGGGGTATAATTCACCC.

A word on this clone: The read ends 3 residues before the CDR3 terminus; that terminus is restored from the germline J gene. The gene calls are TRBV19 and TRBJ2-6; no clear D gene. The CDR3 covers 15 residues. Per the germline V gene, CDR1 is LNHDA and CDR2 is SQIVND (reference sequence). Trimming pared 7 bases from V and 2 bases from J, leaving 12 bases between. The CDR3 reads CASNVASAGANVLTF. CDR3 bases read: TGTGCCAGTAATGTGGCGAGCGCTGGGGCCAACGTC.

On this clone itself: Coverage ceases 3 residues before the CDR3 finishes, and the germline J gene fills in the end. This specimen includes other DNA sequences encoding the same CDR3. This chain connects TRBV15 to TRBJ2-7; 14 nucleotides align to TRBD2. Trimming took 1 base from V and 4 from J; bases not matched to a gene: 3. CDR1 LNHNV and CDR2 YYDKDF come from the germline V gene (reference sequence). This CDR3 is built from 16 residues. The CDR3 sequence is CATSRGGTSGSYEQYF. CDR3 DNA (partial): TGTGCCACCAGCAGAGGTGGGACTAGCGGGAGTTACGAG.

In the case of this clone: The read finishes 3 residues shy of the CDR3 end, and the germline J gene is used to complete it. V usage is TRBV29-1 and J usage is TRBJ2-1; 8 bases line up with TRBD2. The germline CDR1 and CDR2 sequences are SQVTM and ANQGSEA. CDR3 length equals 15 residues. Unmatched junction bases numbered 8, after V lost 6 bases and J lost 1 base. CDR3 DNA (partial): TGCAGCGTAGATACCGCTAGCGGGTCCTACAATGAG. Protein product: CSVDTASGSYNE. The entire CDR3 sequence reads CSVDTASGSYNEQFF.

With regard to this clone: Coverage ceases 3 residues before the CDR3 finishes, and the germline J gene fills in the end. The rearrangement uses TRBV29-1 and TRBJ2-1; 7 bases match TRBD1. The trim removed 7 bases at V and 6 bases at J, leaving 9 bases unmatched. CDR3 length: 13 amino acids. In germline, CDR1 is SQVTM, CDR2 ANQGSEA. This CDR3 reads CSAGSTGINEQFF. The DNA read from the CDR3 is TGCAGCGCGGGATCGACAGGGATCAATGAG.

As for this clone: The read terminates 3 residues before the CDR3 end, so the remaining end is supplied by the germline J gene. The same CDR3 also results from other DNA sequences found in this sample. The chain is built from TRBV19 and TRBJ2-7; D is possibly TRBD1 (6 bases). This CDR3 is 11 amino acids long. Between the trimmed V and J ends, which lost 9 bases and 5 bases, there was a span of 11 bases. Germline V gene data show CDR1 as LNHDA and CDR2 as SQIVND (reference sequence). The CDR3 region is CASQTGNEQYF. Partial CDR3 DNA: TGTGCCAGCCAGACAGGAAACGAG. Filled out from reference TRBV19 and TRBJ2-7, the complete variable domain reads DGGITQSPKYLFRKEGQNVTLSCEQNLNHDAMYWYRQDPGQGLRLIYYSQIVNDFQKGDIAEGYSVSREKKESFPLTVTSAQKNPTAFYLCASQTGNEQYFGPGTRLTVT.